These 6 T cell receptor beta chains share one sample of origin, sequenced in a study of response to subunit inactivated influenza vaccine listed by TCRdb under 2018. Libraries were made using RT-PCR. Instrument used: Illumina HiSeq 2500. TCRdb handled the public reads itself, with Q25 trimming in fastp and clone calling in MiXCR, and kept productive beta chains. Rows with a matching CDR3 protein are joined into one entry that keeps the most common DNA and genes. Here the sample has under 750,000 distinct CDR3 sequences; roughly 12% occur a single time. The ten most abundant clones make up roughly 10% of the sample. The specimen was PBMCs from blood, collected on the day of vaccination. Receptors originate from a man aged 50 to 60 who received an inactivated influenza vaccine. Donor details come from another sample of the same person, matched by shared clones.

This clonotype was observed many times. The V gene is TRBV5-1, the J gene TRBJ2-7; a possible D gene is TRBD2 (6 bases). CDR3 length equals 16 residues. The ends were cut back, 0 bases at V and 5 bases at J, with 18 bases in the middle. The V gene's germline CDR1 is SGHRS and CDR2 YFSETQ. CDR3 DNA sequence: TGCGCCAGCAGCTTGGTATCGGGAGTCTTATCTCACGAGCAGTACTTC. This translates into CASSLVSGVLSHEQYF.

Only a few counts were recorded for this clonotype. J is TRBJ1-3 and V is TRBV10-3, with D unresolved. With 7 bases removed from V and 7 bases from J, the gap between germline ends came to 11 bases. The CDR3 has 12 residues. Germline V gene data show CDR1 as ENHRY and CDR2 as SYGVKD. CDR3 nucleotide sequence: TGTGCCATCACCGGTAGAGAGAACACCATATATTTT. Translation: CAITGRENTIYF.

The rearrangement joins TRBV18 to TRBJ2-1; TRBD2 agrees at 7 bases. The trim removed 9 bases at V and 0 bases at J, leaving 8 bases unmatched. The CDR3 runs to 15 residues. Germline loops: CDR1 KGHSH, CDR2 LQKENI. CDR3: CASMTSSRSYNEQFF. CDR3 nucleotide sequence: TGTGCCAGTATGACTAGCTCCCGCTCCTACAATGAGCAGTTCTTC.

This clonotype was seen repeatedly, ten times or more. V gene TRBV7-8 combines with J gene TRBJ2-3; unclear D gene. The germline gives CDR1 SGHVS, CDR2 FQNEAQ. V lost 1 base and J lost 2, with 10 bases in between. CDR3 size: 15 residues. The CDR3 loop reads CASSLVALATDTQYF. The DNA for the CDR3 is TGTGCCAGCAGCTTAGTTGCCTTGGCCACAGATACGCAGTATTTT.

The V and J genes are TRBV12-3 or TRBV12-4 and TRBJ2-5; D gene uncertain. The V gene lost 5 bases and the J gene lost 3 bases, with 7 bases spanning the gap. CDR3 length: 12 amino acids. CDR3 coding DNA: TGTGCCAGCAGTATTAGTGAAGAGACCCAGTACTTC. Protein: CASSISEETQYF.

The chain is built from TRBV30 and TRBJ2-1; D ambiguous. This CDR3 is 11 amino acids long. The V end was cut by 3 bases, the J end by 8 bases, with 8 bases between. CDR1 GTSNPN and CDR2 SVGIG come from the germline V gene (reference sequence). CDR3 sequence: CAWRKGHEQFF. The CDR3 DNA follows: TGTGCCTGGAGGAAGGGCCATGAGCAGTTCTTC.